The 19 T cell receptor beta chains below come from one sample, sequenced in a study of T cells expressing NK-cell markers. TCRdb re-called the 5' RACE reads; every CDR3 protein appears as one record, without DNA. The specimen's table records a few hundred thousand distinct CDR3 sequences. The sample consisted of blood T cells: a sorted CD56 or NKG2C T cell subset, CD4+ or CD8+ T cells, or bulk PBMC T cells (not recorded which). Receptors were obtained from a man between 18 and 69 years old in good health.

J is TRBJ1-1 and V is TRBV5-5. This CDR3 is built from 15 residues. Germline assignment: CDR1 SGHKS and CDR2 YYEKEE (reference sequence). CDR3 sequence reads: CASSRGGTMNTEAFF.

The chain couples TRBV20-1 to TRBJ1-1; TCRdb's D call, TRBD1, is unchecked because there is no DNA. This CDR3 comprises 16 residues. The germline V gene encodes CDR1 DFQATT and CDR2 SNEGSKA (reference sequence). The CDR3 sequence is CSARDQGQGSRTEAFF.

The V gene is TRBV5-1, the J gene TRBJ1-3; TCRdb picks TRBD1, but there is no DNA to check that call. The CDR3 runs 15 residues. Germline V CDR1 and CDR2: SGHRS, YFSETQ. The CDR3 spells CASSLDGHSGNTIYF.

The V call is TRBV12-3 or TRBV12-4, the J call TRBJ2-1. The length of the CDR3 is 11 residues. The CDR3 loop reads CASSAYNEQFF.

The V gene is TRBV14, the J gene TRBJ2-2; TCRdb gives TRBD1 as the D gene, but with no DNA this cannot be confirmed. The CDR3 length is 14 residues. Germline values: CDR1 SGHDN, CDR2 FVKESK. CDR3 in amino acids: CASSRLGGTGELFF.

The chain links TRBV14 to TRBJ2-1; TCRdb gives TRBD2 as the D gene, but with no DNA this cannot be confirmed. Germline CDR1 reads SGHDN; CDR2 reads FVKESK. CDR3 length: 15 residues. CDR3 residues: CASSPSGGPWNEQFF.

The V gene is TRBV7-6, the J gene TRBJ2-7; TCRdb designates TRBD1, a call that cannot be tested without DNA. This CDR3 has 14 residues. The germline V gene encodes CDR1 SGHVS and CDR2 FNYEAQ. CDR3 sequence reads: CASSFGRPEQGVYF.

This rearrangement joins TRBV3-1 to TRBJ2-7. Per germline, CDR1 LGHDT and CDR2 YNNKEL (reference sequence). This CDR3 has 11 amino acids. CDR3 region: CASSDGFEQYF.

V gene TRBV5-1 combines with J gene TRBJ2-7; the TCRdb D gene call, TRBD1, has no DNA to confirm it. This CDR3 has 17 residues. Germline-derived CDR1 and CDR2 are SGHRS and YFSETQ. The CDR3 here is CASSRIGSGRARYEQYF.

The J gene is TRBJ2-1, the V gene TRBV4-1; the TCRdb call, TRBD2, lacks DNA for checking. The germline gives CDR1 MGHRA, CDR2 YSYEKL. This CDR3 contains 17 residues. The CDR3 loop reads CASSQDHGAGSYVGQFF.

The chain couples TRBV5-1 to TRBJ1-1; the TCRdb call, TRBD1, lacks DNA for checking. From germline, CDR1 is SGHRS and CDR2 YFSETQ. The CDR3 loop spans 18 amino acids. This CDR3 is CASSWGQNTRGLNTEAFF. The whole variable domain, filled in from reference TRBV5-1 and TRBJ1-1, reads KAGVTQTPRYLIKTRGQQVTLSCSPISGHRSVSWYQQTPGQGLQFLFEYFSETQRNKGNFPGRFSGRQFSNSRSEMNVSTLELGDSALYLCASSWGQNTRGLNTEAFFGQGTRLTVV.

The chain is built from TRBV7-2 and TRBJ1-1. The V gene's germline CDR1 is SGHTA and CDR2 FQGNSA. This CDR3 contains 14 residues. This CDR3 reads CASSLNVWTLEAFF.

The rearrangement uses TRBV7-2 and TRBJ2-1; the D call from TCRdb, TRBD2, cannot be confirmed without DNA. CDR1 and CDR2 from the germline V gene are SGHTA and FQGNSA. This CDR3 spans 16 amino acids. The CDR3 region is CASSLDSSGGLREQFF.

CDR3 amino acids: CASSPVGTYEQYF. The chain combines TRBV6-2 or TRBV6-3 with TRBJ2-7; absent DNA, TCRdb's TRBD1 call cannot be checked. CDR1 and CDR2 from the germline V gene are MNHEY and SVGEGT. The CDR3 loop spans 13 amino acids.

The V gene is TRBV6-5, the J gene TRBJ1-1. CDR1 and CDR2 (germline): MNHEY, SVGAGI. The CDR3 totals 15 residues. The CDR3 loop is CASSLGFGMNTEAFF.

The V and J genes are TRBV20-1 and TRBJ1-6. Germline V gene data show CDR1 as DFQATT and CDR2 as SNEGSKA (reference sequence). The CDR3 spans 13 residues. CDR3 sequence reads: CSARTERGSPLHF.

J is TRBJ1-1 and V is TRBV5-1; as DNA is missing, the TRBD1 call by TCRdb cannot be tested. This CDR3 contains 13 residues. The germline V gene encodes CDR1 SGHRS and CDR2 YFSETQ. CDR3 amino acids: CASSKQGLTEAFF. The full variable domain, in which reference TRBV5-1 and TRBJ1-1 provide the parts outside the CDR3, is KAGVTQTPRYLIKTRGQQVTLSCSPISGHRSVSWYQQTPGQGLQFLFEYFSETQRNKGNFPGRFSGRQFSNSRSEMNVSTLELGDSALYLCASSKQGLTEAFFGQGTRLTVV.

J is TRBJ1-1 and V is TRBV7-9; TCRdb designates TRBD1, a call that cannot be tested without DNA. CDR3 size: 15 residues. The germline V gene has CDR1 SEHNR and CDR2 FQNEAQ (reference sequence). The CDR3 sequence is CASSPSGQQNTEAFF.

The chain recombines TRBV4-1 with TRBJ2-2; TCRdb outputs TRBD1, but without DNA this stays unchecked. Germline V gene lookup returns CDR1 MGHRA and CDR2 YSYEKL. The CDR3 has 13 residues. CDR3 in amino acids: CASSQPGYGELFF.